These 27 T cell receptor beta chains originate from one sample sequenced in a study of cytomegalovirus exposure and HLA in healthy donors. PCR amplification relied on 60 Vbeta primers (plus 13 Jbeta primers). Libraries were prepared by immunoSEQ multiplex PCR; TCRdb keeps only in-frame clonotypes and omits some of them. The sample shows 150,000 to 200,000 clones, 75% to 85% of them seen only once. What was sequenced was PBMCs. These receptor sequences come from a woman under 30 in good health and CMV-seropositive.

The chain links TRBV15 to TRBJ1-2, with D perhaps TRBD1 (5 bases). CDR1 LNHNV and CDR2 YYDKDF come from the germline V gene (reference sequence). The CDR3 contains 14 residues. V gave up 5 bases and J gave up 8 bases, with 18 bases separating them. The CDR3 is CATSGHALYGGYTF. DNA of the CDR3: TGTGCCACCAGCGGACATGCCCTCTATGGAGGCTACACCTTC.

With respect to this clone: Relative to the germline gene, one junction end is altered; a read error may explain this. In DNA, the CDR3 is TGTGCCAGCAGCTTCCTACATAAAAACAGTCAGTACTTC. Protein: CASSFLHKNSQYF. The chain has TRBV13 and TRBJ2-4; D unresolved. Germline V gene sequence: CDR1 PRHDT, CDR2 FYEKMQ (reference sequence). This CDR3 has 13 amino acids.

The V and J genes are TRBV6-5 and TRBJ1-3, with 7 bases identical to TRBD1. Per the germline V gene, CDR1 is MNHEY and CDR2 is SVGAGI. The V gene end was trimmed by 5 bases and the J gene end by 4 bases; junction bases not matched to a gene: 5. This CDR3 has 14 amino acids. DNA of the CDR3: TGTGCCAGCAGTCGACAGGGAGCCGGAAACACCATATATTTT. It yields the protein CASSRQGAGNTIYF.

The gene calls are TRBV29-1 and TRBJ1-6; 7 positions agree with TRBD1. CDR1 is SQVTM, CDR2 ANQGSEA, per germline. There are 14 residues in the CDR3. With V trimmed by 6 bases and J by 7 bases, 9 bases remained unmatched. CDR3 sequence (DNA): TGCAGCGTGTCCCGGGGACAGACAAATTCACCCCTCCACTTT. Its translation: CSVSRGQTNSPLHF.

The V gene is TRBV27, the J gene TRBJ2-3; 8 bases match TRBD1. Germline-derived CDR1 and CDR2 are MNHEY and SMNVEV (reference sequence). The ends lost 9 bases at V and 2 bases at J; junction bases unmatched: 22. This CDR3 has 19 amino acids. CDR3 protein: CARVEIFHPTGAYTDTQYF. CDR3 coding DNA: TGTGCCAGAGTGGAGATATTCCATCCGACAGGGGCGTACACAGATACGCAGTATTTT.

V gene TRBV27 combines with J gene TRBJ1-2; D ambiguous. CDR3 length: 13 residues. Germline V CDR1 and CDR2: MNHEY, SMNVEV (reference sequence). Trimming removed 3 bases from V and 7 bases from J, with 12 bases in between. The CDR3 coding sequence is TGTGCCAGCAGTTTCGGTGTGGGAGGTGGCTACACCTTC. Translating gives CASSFGVGGGYTF.

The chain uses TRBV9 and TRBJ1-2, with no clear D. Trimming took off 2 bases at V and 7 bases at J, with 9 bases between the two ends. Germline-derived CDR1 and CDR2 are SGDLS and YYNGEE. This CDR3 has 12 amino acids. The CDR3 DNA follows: TGTGCCAGCAGCGTCCGGGGAGGTGGCTACACCTTC. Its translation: CASSVRGGGYTF.

The CDR3 nucleotides are TGTGCCAGCAGCCAATCTAGGGGGACCACTGAAGCTTTCTTT. Protein: CASSQSRGTTEAFF. This chain connects TRBV4-2 to TRBJ1-1; D is possibly TRBD1 (6 bases). The V gene's germline CDR1 is LGHNA and CDR2 YNFKEQ. The CDR3 covers 14 residues. V shed 2 bases and J shed 4 bases, with 11 bases lying between them.

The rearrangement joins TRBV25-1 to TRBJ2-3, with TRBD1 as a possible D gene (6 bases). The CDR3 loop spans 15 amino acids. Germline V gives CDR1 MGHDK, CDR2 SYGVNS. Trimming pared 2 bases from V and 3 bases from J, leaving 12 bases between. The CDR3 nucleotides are TGTGCCAGCAGTGAACGGCAGGGGAAGACAGATACGCAGTATTTT. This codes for CASSERQGKTDTQYF.

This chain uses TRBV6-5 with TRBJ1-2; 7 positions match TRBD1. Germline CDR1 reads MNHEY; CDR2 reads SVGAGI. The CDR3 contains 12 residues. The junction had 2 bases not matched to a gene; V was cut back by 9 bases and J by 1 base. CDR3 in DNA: TGTGCCAGTGGGACAGTTAACTATGGCTACACCTTC. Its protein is CASGTVNYGYTF.

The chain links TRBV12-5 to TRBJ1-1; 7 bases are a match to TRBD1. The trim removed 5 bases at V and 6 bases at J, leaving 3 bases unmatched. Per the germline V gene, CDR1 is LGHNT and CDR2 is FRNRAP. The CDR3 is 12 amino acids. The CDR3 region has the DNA TGTGCTAGTGGTCCTGGGACAGCTGAAGCTTTCTTT. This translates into CASGPGTAEAFF.

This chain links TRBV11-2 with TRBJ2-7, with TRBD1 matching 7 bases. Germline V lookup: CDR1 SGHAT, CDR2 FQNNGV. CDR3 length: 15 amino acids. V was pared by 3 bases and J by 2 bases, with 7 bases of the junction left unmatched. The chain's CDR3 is CASSLAGTAPYEQYF. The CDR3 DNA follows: TGTGCCAGCAGCTTGGCCGGGACAGCACCCTACGAGCAGTACTTC.

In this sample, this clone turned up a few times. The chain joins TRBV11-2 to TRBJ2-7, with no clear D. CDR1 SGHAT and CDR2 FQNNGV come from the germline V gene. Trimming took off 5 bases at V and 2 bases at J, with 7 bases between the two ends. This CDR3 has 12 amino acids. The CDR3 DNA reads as TGTGCCAGCAGCCGAGGCCCCTACGAGCAGTACGTC. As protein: CASSRGPYEQYV.

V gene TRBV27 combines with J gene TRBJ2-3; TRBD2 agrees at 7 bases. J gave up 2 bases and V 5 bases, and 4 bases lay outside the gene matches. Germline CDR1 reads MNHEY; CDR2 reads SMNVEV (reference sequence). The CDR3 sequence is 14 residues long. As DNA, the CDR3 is TGTGCCAGCAGTCCAGGGACTACCACAGATACGCAGTATTTT. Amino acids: CASSPGTTTDTQYF.

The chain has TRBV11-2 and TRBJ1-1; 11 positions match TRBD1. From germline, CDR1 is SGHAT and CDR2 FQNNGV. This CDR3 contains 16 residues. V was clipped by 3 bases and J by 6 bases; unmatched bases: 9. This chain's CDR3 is CASSLGTGGLVAEAFF. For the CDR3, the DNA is TGTGCCAGCAGCTTGGGGACAGGGGGGTTAGTAGCTGAAGCTTTCTTT.

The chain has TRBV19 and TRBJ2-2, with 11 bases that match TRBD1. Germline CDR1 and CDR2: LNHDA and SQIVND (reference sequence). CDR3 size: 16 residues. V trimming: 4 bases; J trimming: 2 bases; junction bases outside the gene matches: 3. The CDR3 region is CASSRDRGGNTGELFF. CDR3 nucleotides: TGTGCCAGTAGTAGGGACAGGGGGGGAAACACCGGGGAGCTGTTTTTT.

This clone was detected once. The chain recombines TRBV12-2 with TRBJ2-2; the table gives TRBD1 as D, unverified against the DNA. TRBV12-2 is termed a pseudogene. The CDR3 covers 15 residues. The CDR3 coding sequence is TGTGCAAGTCGCTTTGGGGCCCCCTCCACCGGGGAGCTGTTTTTT. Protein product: CASRFGAPSTGELFF.

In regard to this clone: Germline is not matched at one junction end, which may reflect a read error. The CDR3 DNA is TGTGCCTGGCGGGGGACCGGGGCCAACGGCCTGACTTTC. This sequence encodes CAWRGTGANGLTF. The J gene is TRBJ2-6, the V gene TRBV30, with a tentative D call TRBD2 (6 bases). CDR1 and CDR2 from the germline V gene are GTSNPN and SVGIG (reference sequence). The CDR3 sequence is 13 residues long.

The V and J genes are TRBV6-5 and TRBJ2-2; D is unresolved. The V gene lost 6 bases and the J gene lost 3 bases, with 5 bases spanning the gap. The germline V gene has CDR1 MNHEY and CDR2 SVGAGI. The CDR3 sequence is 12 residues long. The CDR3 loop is CASSPYTGELFF. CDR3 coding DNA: TGTGCCAGCAGCCCATACACCGGGGAGCTGTTTTTT.

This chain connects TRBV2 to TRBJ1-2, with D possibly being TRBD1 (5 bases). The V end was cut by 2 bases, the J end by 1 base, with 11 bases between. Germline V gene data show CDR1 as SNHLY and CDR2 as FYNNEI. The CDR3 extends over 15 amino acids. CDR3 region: CASSESRTRNYGYTF. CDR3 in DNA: TGTGCCAGCAGTGAATCCCGGACACGTAACTATGGCTACACCTTC. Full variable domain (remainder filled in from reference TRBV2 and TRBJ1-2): EPEVTQTPSHQVTQMGQEVILRCVPISNHLYFYWYRQILGQKVEFLVSFYNNEISEKSEIFDDQFSVERPDGSNFTLKIRSTKLEDSAMYFCASSESRTRNYGYTFGSGTRLTVV.

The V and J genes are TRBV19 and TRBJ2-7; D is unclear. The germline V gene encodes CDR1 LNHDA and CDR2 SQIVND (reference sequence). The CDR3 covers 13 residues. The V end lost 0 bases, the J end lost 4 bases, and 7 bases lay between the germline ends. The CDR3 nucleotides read TGTGCCAGTAGTATAGATCCACGGTACGAGCAGTACTTC. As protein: CASSIDPRYEQYF.

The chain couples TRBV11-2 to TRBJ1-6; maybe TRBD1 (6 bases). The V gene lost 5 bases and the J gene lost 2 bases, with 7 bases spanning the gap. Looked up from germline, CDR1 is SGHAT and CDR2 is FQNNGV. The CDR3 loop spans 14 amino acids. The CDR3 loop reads CASSTGTYNSPLHF. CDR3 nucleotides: TGTGCCAGCAGCACAGGGACCTATAATTCACCCCTCCACTTT.

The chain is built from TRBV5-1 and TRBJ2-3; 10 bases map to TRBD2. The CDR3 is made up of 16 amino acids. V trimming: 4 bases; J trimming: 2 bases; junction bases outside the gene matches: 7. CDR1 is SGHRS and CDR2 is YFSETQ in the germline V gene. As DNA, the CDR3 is TGCGCCAGCAGCCCGGACAGCGGGGGGGCCACAGATACGCAGTATTTT. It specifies CASSPDSGGATDTQYF.

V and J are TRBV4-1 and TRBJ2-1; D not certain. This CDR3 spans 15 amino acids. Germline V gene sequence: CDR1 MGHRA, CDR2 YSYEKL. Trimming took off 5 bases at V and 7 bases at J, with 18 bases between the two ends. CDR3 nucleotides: TGCGCCAGCAGCTCAACGGAGAATCTATTGAATGAGCAGTTCTTC. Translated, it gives CASSSTENLLNEQFF.

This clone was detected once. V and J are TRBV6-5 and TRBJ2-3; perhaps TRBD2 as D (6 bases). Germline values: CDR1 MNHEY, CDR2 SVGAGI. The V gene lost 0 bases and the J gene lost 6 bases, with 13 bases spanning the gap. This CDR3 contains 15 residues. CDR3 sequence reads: CASSYSGLARDTQYF. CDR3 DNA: TGTGCCAGCAGTTACTCTGGCCTAGCGAGGGATACGCAGTATTTT.

The CDR3 DNA reads as TGTGCCAGCAGCTTGTCGGGTTTTGGCAATTCACCCCTCCACTTT. Translation: CASSLSGFGNSPLHF. The rearrangement links TRBV5-6 to TRBJ1-6; no firm D call. CDR3 size: 15 residues. Trimming cost V 1 base and J 7 bases, with 12 bases left between them. The germline gives CDR1 SGHDT, CDR2 YYEEEE.

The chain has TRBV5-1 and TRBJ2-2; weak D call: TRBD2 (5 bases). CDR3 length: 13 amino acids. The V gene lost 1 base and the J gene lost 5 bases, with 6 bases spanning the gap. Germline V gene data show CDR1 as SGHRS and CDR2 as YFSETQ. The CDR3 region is CASSLTGTGELFF. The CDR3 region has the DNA TGCGCCAGCAGCTTGACGGGGACCGGGGAGCTGTTTTTT.